This T cell receptor beta chain was obtained from a study of molecular identifiers for immune sequencing clone quantification. Broader study findings: Over 97% of effector molecules, yet under 1% of naive-cell molecules, were held by clones above 20 RNA copies.

This clonotype was recorded many times. Its specificity is not known. Germline lookup yields CDR1 LGHNA and CDR2 YNFKEQ. V was pared by 2 bases and J by 2 bases, with 7 bases between. The CDR3 covers 13 residues. TCRdb reprocessed the PCR reads via MiXCR and lists one record per CDR3 protein. Among hundreds of thousands of distinct CDR3 sequences listed, about 25% were seen once. Source material for naive CD8 libraries was about 20,000 to 1,100,000 sorted cells, with 10%, 30% or 50% RNA. This clonotype originated in a human donor in good health. Some libraries in this study had Jurkat cell RNA spiked in. This chain joins TRBV4-2 and TRBJ2-7; D gene uncertain. Sequencing was done on a sample of naive CD8+ T cells from blood, with Jurkat cell RNA spiked in. Noted subset: FACS-sorted CD8+CD4-CCR7+CD45RA+ naive T cells. In DNA form, the CDR3 reads TGTGCCAGCAGCCAATATTCAGCCTACGAGCAGTACTTC. Translation gives CASSQYSAYEQYF.